These 30 T cell receptor beta chains share one sample of origin, sequenced in a study of cytomegalovirus exposure and HLA in healthy donors. PCR used 60 Vbeta primers and 13 Jbeta primers. The repertoire was sequenced with immunoSEQ multiplex PCR; TCRdb's copy has only in-frame clones and lacks some. The sample yields 130,000 to 150,000 clones, 60% to 80% seen once. Sequencing was carried out using PBMCs. Source of these receptors: a woman aged 30 to 39 in good health and CMV-seronegative.

The gene calls are TRBV11-2 and TRBJ1-2; D gene ambiguous. CDR1 and CDR2 from the germline V gene are SGHAT and FQNNGV. The V gene lost 6 bases and the J gene lost 0 bases, with 8 bases spanning the gap. This CDR3 contains 13 residues. The CDR3 bases are TGTGCCAGCAGTTTAATCTCTAACTATGGCTACACCTTC. This gives the protein CASSLISNYGYTF.

The DNA of the CDR3 is TGCGCCAGCAGCCGGAACCGGGGTATGAACACTGAAGCTTTCTTT. This sequence encodes CASSRNRGMNTEAFF. The chain employs TRBV5-1 and TRBJ1-1; D is ambiguous. CDR3 length: 15 residues. CDR1 and CDR2 (germline): SGHRS, YFSETQ. The V gene lost 4 bases and the J gene lost 0 bases, with 13 bases spanning the gap.

A few counts support this clone. The V call is TRBV10-1, the J call TRBJ2-3; unclear D gene. The V gene lost 6 bases and the J gene lost 4 bases, with 11 bases spanning the gap. The germline CDR1 and CDR2 sequences are WNHNN and SYGVQD (reference sequence). The CDR3 covers 13 residues. CDR3: CASRRSSADTQYF. The CDR3 nucleotides read TGCGCCAGCAGAAGGAGCAGCGCAGATACGCAGTATTTT.

V is TRBV7-9 and J is TRBJ1-5, with D possibly TRBD1 on 6 matching bases. Per germline, CDR1 SEHNR and CDR2 FQNEAQ (reference sequence). With 5 bases removed from V and 6 bases from J, the gap between germline ends came to 17 bases. This CDR3 has 15 amino acids. DNA for the CDR3: TGTGCCAGCAGCCCCTTCGGGACACCGAGTCAGCCCCAGCATTTT. Its protein product is CASSPFGTPSQPQHF.

The chain recombines TRBV14 with TRBJ2-7; 7 nucleotides agree with TRBD1. There are 14 residues in the CDR3. The trim removed 3 bases at V and 6 bases at J, leaving 8 bases unmatched. Germline V gene lookup returns CDR1 SGHDN and CDR2 FVKESK. The DNA for the CDR3 is TGTGCCAGCAGCCAGACCTGGGACAGACTCGAGCAGTACTTC. Its translation is CASSQTWDRLEQYF.

The chain employs TRBV2 and TRBJ2-5; TRBD1 aligns across 8 bases. Germline V CDR1 and CDR2: SNHLY, FYNNEI. The CDR3 is 14 residues long. V dropped 4 bases and J dropped 5; count of bases not matched to a gene: 6. The CDR3 sequence: CASSGSWTGETQYF. The DNA for the CDR3 is TGTGCCAGCAGTGGCTCTTGGACAGGGGAGACCCAGTACTTC.

The chain employs TRBV6-1 and TRBJ2-7; D perhaps matches TRBD1 (6 bases). V gave up 6 bases and J gave up 2 bases, with 14 bases separating them. CDR1 and CDR2 from the germline V gene are MNHNS and SASEGT. This CDR3 region has 14 residues. The CDR3 nucleotides are TGTGCCAGCAGGACGGGCAGGGGCGCCTACGAGCAGTACTTC. Encoded protein: CASRTGRGAYEQYF.

The rearrangement joins TRBV9 to TRBJ1-2, with D unclear. Germline lookup yields CDR1 SGDLS and CDR2 YYNGEE. The CDR3 has 15 residues. V lost 4 bases and J 4 bases, leaving 17 bases between the germline ends. CDR3 sequence reads: CASSSQSTLGYGYTF. The CDR3 region has the DNA TGTGCCAGCAGCTCCCAAAGTACTCTCGGCTATGGCTACACCTTC.

This chain uses TRBV6-1 with TRBJ1-5; possible D gene TRBD1, 6 bases. Deletions cut 3 bases from V and 6 bases from J, with 9 bases between. This CDR3 comprises 13 residues. The V gene's germline CDR1 is MNHNS and CDR2 SASEGT. The CDR3 loop reads CASSEVRGQPQHF. The CDR3 nucleotides are TGTGCCAGCAGTGAGGTCAGGGGTCAGCCCCAGCATTTT.

The gene calls are TRBV5-1 and TRBJ1-3; 12 nucleotides line up with TRBD1. V shed 4 bases and J 0 bases; nucleotides not matched to a gene: 5. CDR1 SGHRS and CDR2 YFSETQ come from the germline V gene. This CDR3 contains 17 residues. CDR3 bases: TGCGCCAGCAGCCAGGGACAGGGGGCCATCTCTGGAAACACCATATATTTT. This gives the protein CASSQGQGAISGNTIYF.

This sequence joins TRBV9 and TRBJ2-2, with 8 bases identical to TRBD2. CDR3 length: 18 amino acids. CDR1 SGDLS and CDR2 YYNGEE come from the germline V gene. Unmatched junction bases numbered 13, after V lost 4 bases and J lost 2 bases. The CDR3 nucleotides read TGTGCCAGCAGCTCACGCGAGGAGATAGCGGGAAACACCGGGGAGCTGTTTTTT. It yields the protein CASSSREEIAGNTGELFF.

V usage is TRBV5-1 and J usage is TRBJ2-4; D call uncertain. The CDR3 extends over 13 amino acids. In germline, CDR1 is SGHRS, CDR2 YFSETQ. Trimming left V 4 bases short and J 5 bases short, with 10 bases between. The CDR3 loop reads CASSLTWENIQYF. DNA of the CDR3: TGCGCCAGCAGCCTGACTTGGGAAAACATTCAGTACTTC. The entire variable domain, with the rest obtained from reference TRBV5-1 and TRBJ2-4, is as follows: KAGVTQTPRYLIKTRGQQVTLSCSPISGHRSVSWYQQTPGQGLQFLFEYFSETQRNKGNFPGRFSGRQFSNSRSEMNVSTLELGDSALYLCASSLTWENIQYFGAGTRLSVL.

This clone is a singleton in its sample. This chain connects TRBV5-5 to TRBJ1-1; 7 bases line up with TRBD1. Germline CDR1 reads SGHKS; CDR2 reads YYEKEE (reference sequence). V dropped 4 bases and J dropped 5; count of bases not matched to a gene: 8. The length of the CDR3 is 14 residues. Here the CDR3 DNA reads TGTGCCAGCAGCCAGCCAGGGGGAATAACTGAAGCTTTCTTT. It yields the protein CASSQPGGITEAFF.

The CDR3 DNA follows: TGTGCCAGCAGCTTGGCAGGGTCATTTTATTCCTATGGCTACACCTTC. It yields the protein CASSLAGSFYSYGYTF. The genes are TRBV5-6 and TRBJ1-2, with D tentatively TRBD1 (5 bases). V was clipped by 0 bases and J by 4 bases, with 16 bases between them. This CDR3 contains 16 residues. Germline CDR1 is SGHDT and CDR2 is YYEEEE.

The chain combines TRBV6-5 with TRBJ2-7; weak D call: TRBD2 (7 bases). The CDR3 length is 15 residues. The ends were cut back, 5 bases at V and 0 bases at J, with 14 bases in the middle. Looked up from germline, CDR1 is MNHEY and CDR2 is SVGAGI. CDR3 residues: CASSMQGGGSYEQYF. The CDR3 DNA sequence: TGTGCCAGCAGTATGCAAGGGGGGGGCTCCTACGAGCAGTACTTC.

The chain has TRBV5-6 and TRBJ1-1; D might be TRBD1 (6 bases). The CDR3 runs 15 residues. V lost 3 bases and J 5 bases, leaving 17 bases between the germline ends. Per germline, CDR1 SGHDT and CDR2 YYEEEE. The chain's CDR3 is CASSWRGGSGTEAFF. For the CDR3, the DNA is TGTGCCAGCAGCTGGAGGGGGGGGTCGGGAACTGAAGCTTTCTTT.

The chain combines TRBV6-1 with TRBJ2-3; maybe TRBD1 (5 bases). Germline V gene sequence: CDR1 MNHNS, CDR2 SASEGT. The CDR3 length is 16 residues. V was pared by 2 bases and J by 2 bases, with 14 bases between. The DNA of the CDR3 is TGTGCCAGCAGTGAAATGACAGCTTACCTCACAGATACGCAGTATTTT. Translating it yields CASSEMTAYLTDTQYF.

This chain uses TRBV19 with TRBJ1-6, with 8 bases aligning to TRBD1. The germline CDR1 and CDR2 sequences are LNHDA and SQIVND (reference sequence). The CDR3 has 16 residues. Trimming removed 5 bases from V and 3 bases from J; junction bases left unmatched: 6. Here the CDR3 reads CASSPSGQGYNSPLHF. The CDR3 coding sequence is TGTGCCAGTAGTCCAAGCGGACAGGGCTATAATTCACCCCTCCACTTT.

This clone came up a few times. The chain carries TRBV6-4 and TRBJ2-1, with 8 bases that match TRBD2. V was clipped by 6 bases and J by 6 bases; unmatched bases: 4. The CDR3 consists of 13 residues. Germline loops: CDR1 MRHNA, CDR2 SNTAGT. Here the CDR3 reads CASSGLAGNEQFF. Written as DNA, the CDR3 is TGTGCCAGCAGCGGCCTAGCGGGCAATGAGCAGTTCTTC.

The rearrangement uses TRBV19 and TRBJ1-1; D remains unclear. CDR1 LNHDA and CDR2 SQIVND come from the germline V gene (reference sequence). Between the trimmed V and J ends, which lost 3 bases and 11 bases, there was a span of 16 bases. CDR3 size: 13 residues. The CDR3 DNA reads TGTGCCAGTAGTATTGTGTCGGGTAGTGCGGCTTTCTTT. This sequence encodes CASSIVSGSAAFF. Looking up the rest from reference TRBV19 and TRBJ1-1 gives the full variable domain: DGGITQSPKYLFRKEGQNVTLSCEQNLNHDAMYWYRQDPGQGLRLIYYSQIVNDFQKGDIAEGYSVSREKKESFPLTVTSAQKNPTAFYLCASSIVSGSAAFFGQGTRLTVV.

This clone was counted a single time. CDR3 DNA: TGTGCCAGCTCACCAGGGCAGGGAAAAAACATTCAGTACTTC. This encodes CASSPGQGKNIQYF. The V call is TRBV18, the J call TRBJ2-4; D is possibly TRBD1 (5 bases). CDR1 is KGHSH, CDR2 LQKENI, per germline. The CDR3 contains 14 residues. Trimming removed 2 bases from V and 4 bases from J, with 9 bases in between.

This clone was counted between two and nine times. J is TRBJ2-3 and V is TRBV28; no clear D. Per germline, CDR1 MDHEN and CDR2 SYDVKM. Trimming stripped 3 bases from V and 1 base from J, with 8 bases between. The CDR3 has 14 residues. The CDR3 loop is CASSFISGTDTQYF. DNA of the CDR3: TGTGCCAGCAGTTTTATATCCGGCACAGATACGCAGTATTTT.

This clone was counted a few times. The gene calls are TRBV19 and TRBJ2-7; 7 bases fit TRBD2. Germline assignment: CDR1 LNHDA and CDR2 SQIVND (reference sequence). The CDR3 is 12 residues long. Trimming removed 10 bases from V and 1 base from J; junction bases left unmatched: 4. CDR3 nucleotides: TGTGCCACCGGGGGGAGATCCTACGAGCAGTACTTC. It encodes CATGGRSYEQYF.

The chain links TRBV9 to TRBJ2-7; 7 bases align to TRBD2. The V and J ends lost 7 bases and 3 bases, in that order; junction bases with no gene match: 7. In germline, CDR1 is SGDLS, CDR2 YYNGEE. CDR3 length: 13 amino acids. The CDR3 nucleotides are TGTGCCAGCGGGGGGGGTGGGGACTACGAGCAGTACTTC. It encodes CASGGGGDYEQYF.

The rearrangement uses TRBV9 and TRBJ1-2, with D maybe TRBD1 (5 bases). Germline CDR1 and CDR2: SGDLS and YYNGEE. V gave up 0 bases and J gave up 4 bases, with 10 bases separating them. The CDR3 consists of 14 residues. CDR3 loop: CASSVARQIYGYTF. CDR3 in DNA: TGTGCCAGCAGCGTAGCCCGACAGATCTATGGCTACACCTTC.

The chain has TRBV7-3 and TRBJ1-5; D unclear. CDR1 and CDR2 from the germline V gene are SGHTA and FQGTGA. Trimming removed 5 bases at V and 6 bases at J, with 11 bases between. CDR3 length: 13 residues. The CDR3 DNA reads TGTGCCAGCAGCCCAACCAGGTCTCAGCCCCAGCATTTT. Translation: CASSPTRSQPQHF.

This clone was observed a single time. This rearrangement joins TRBV4-2 to TRBJ2-3, with D perhaps TRBD1 (6 bases). V shed 1 base and J shed 4 bases, with 27 bases lying between them. This CDR3 has 20 amino acids. Germline V lookup: CDR1 LGHNA, CDR2 YNFKEQ. Here the CDR3 DNA reads TGTGCCAGCAGCCAAGCTTTCCGATCACAGGGTTTTGAAACATCAGATACGCAGTATTTT. Translated, it gives CASSQAFRSQGFETSDTQYF.

The genes are TRBV20-1 and TRBJ1-2, with 7 bases lining up with TRBD1. The CDR3 covers 11 residues. The junction had 12 bases not matched to a gene; V was cut back by 6 bases and J by 14 bases. CDR1 DFQATT and CDR2 SNEGSKA come from the germline V gene (reference sequence). The chain's CDR3 is CSARQGWDGTF. CDR3 nucleotides: TGCAGTGCCAGACAGGGATGGGATGGGACCTTC.

The sample holds one count of this clone. V is TRBV6-1 and J is TRBJ1-1; weak D call: TRBD1 (6 bases). Trimming pared 7 bases from V and 5 bases from J, leaving 17 bases between. Germline CDR1 is MNHNS and CDR2 is SASEGT. The CDR3 totals 14 residues. The CDR3 reads CASTNIRGITEAFF. CDR3 nucleotide sequence: TGTGCCAGCACTAATATCAGGGGAATAACTGAAGCTTTCTTT.

CDR3 in DNA: TGTGCCAGCAGTGATGCGGGGGCGTTCAATTCACCCCTCCACTTT. It translates to CASSDAGAFNSPLHF. The rearrangement joins TRBV6-1 to TRBJ1-6; D is possibly TRBD1 (6 bases). CDR3 size: 15 residues. V gave up 3 bases and J gave up 7 bases, with 13 bases separating them. Germline-derived CDR1 and CDR2 are MNHNS and SASEGT.